This T cell receptor (beta chain) was profiled in a study of blood T cell repertoires in COVID-19. The CDR3 contains 14 residues. V was trimmed by 1 base and J by 6 bases, leaving 7 bases between them. Germline CDR1 is SGHAT and CDR2 is FQNNGV. Per the original methods: Nucleated cell counts were estimated from reference gene primer amplification. Profiled with immunoSEQ multiplex PCR; TCRdb holds only in-frame clones, not every one. V and J calls plus clone size are reproduced from that table; the DNA served to infer D and trimming. This table has under 45,000 clones, more than 60% appearing once. The chain recombines TRBV11-2 with TRBJ1-6, with D tentatively TRBD1 (5 bases). The sample was peripheral blood. The receptor's source is an older woman with acute or convalescent COVID-19. The CDR3 sequence is CASSLVGANSPLHF. CDR3 nucleotide sequence: TGTGCCAGCAGCTTAGTAGGGGCTAATTCACCCCTCCACTTT.